These 14 T cell receptor beta chains share one sample of origin, sequenced in a study of OX40 agonist ivuxolimab in advanced cancers. Clones were read by immunoSEQ multiplex PCR, and TCRdb kept only the in-frame ones, dropping some. The sample consists of over 5,500 clones, about 94% of them appearing once. Source: CD4+ or CD8+ T cells sorted from blood, taken in a trial of the OX40 agonist ivuxolimab. The receptors derive from an adult with an advanced solid tumor such as melanoma, head and neck, liver or kidney cancer.

This clone was seen a single time. This rearrangement joins TRBV7-6 to TRBJ2-1; TRBD2 might be the D (6 bases). V gave up 1 base and J gave up 4 bases, with 11 bases separating them. The CDR3 extends over 15 amino acids. Germline V gives CDR1 SGHVS, CDR2 FNYEAQ. CDR3 in amino acids: CASSLGSGRYNEQFF. CDR3 coding DNA: TGTGCCAGCAGCTTAGGTTCAGGGAGGTACAATGAGCAGTTCTTC.

Details on this clone: The sample has other DNA sequences that encode this CDR3 too. The chain recombines TRBV15 with TRBJ2-1, with TRBD2 as a possible D gene (5 bases). CDR1 LNHNV and CDR2 YYDKDF come from the germline V gene (reference sequence). This CDR3 region has 14 residues. V lost 0 bases to trimming and J lost 5 bases, with 8 bases between them. CDR3 in amino acids: CATSRDGGNNEQFF. CDR3 DNA sequence: TGTGCCACCAGCAGAGATGGAGGAAACAATGAGCAGTTCTTC.

The chain uses TRBV27 and TRBJ2-3, with 8 bases aligning to TRBD2. The length of the CDR3 is 15 residues. Germline V gene lookup returns CDR1 MNHEY and CDR2 SMNVEV (reference sequence). V shed 7 bases, J shed 0 bases, and the junction held 6 bases outside the gene matches. The CDR3 loop reads CASTSAGESTDTQYF. Written as DNA, the CDR3 is TGTGCCAGCACTTCAGCGGGAGAGAGCACAGATACGCAGTATTTT.

The chain carries TRBV9 and TRBJ1-2; D not resolved. Germline loops: CDR1 SGDLS, CDR2 YYNGEE. The CDR3 sequence is 14 residues long. V was cut by 0 bases and J by 4 bases, with 10 bases left in between. This CDR3 is CASSVAHPSYGYTF. The CDR3 DNA reads as TGTGCCAGCAGCGTAGCGCATCCGAGCTATGGCTACACCTTC.

The chain couples TRBV30 to TRBJ2-1; TRBD1 matches 7 bases. This CDR3 is built from 15 residues. Germline CDR1 GTSNPN, CDR2 SVGIG (reference sequence). The trim removed 3 bases at V and 5 bases at J, leaving 10 bases unmatched. CDR3 region: CAWSHPGTANNEQFF. The CDR3 DNA reads as TGTGCCTGGAGCCACCCCGGGACAGCCAACAATGAGCAGTTCTTC.

The chain recombines TRBV5-4 with TRBJ2-7; no clear D. V lost 4 bases and J 0 bases, leaving 11 bases between the germline ends. Germline V gene sequence: CDR1 SGHNT, CDR2 YYREEE (reference sequence). The CDR3 sequence is 14 residues long. The CDR3 sequence: CASSNPRSSYEQYF. The CDR3 DNA sequence: TGTGCCAGCAGCAATCCGAGGAGCTCCTACGAGCAGTACTTC.

CDR3 bases: TGTGCCAGCAGAATTACAGGGAATTATGGCTACACCTTC. It specifies CASRITGNYGYTF. The chain joins TRBV6-8 to TRBJ1-2; D possibly corresponds to TRBD1 (6 bases). Per the germline V gene, CDR1 is MNHGY and CDR2 is SAAAGT. V was pared by 6 bases and J by 5 bases, with 13 bases between. The CDR3 contains 13 residues.

This chain joins TRBV28 and TRBJ2-2; possible D gene TRBD1, 6 bases. There are 14 residues in the CDR3. In germline, CDR1 is MDHEN, CDR2 SYDVKM. The germline V and J ends were trimmed by 5 bases and 7 bases, with 14 bases remaining between them. CDR3 nucleotide sequence: TGTGCCAGCAGTAAAAACAGGGATCTCGGGGAGCTGTTTTTT. It is translated as CASSKNRDLGELFF.

The J gene is TRBJ1-4, the V gene TRBV12-5; no clear D gene. Germline lookup yields CDR1 LGHNT and CDR2 FRNRAP. This CDR3 region has 12 residues. V was clipped by 5 bases and J by 8 bases, with 9 bases between them. The CDR3 DNA reads as TGTGCTAGTGGTGTCGGGCGGGAAAAACTGTTTTTT. It yields the protein CASGVGREKLFF. The full variable domain, in which reference TRBV12-5 and TRBJ1-4 provide the parts outside the CDR3, is DARVTQTPRHKVTEMGQEVTMRCQPILGHNTVFWYRQTMMQGLELLAYFRNRAPLDDSGMPKDRFSAEMPDATLATLKIQPSEPRDSAVYFCASGVGREKLFFGSGTQLSVL.

The genes are TRBV5-8 and TRBJ2-7; 11 bases match TRBD2. Per the germline V gene, CDR1 is SGHTS and CDR2 is YDEGEE. The junction had 5 bases not matched to a gene; V was cut back by 2 bases and J by 1 base. This CDR3 contains 16 residues. The CDR3 DNA follows: TGTGCCAGCAGCTTACTAGCGGGAGCGCCTTCCTACGAGCAGTACTTC. Translated, it gives CASSLLAGAPSYEQYF.

V gene TRBV5-4 combines with J gene TRBJ2-1; D perhaps matches TRBD1 (5 bases). Looked up from germline, CDR1 is SGHNT and CDR2 is YYREEE (reference sequence). The V end was cut by 0 bases, the J end by 7 bases, with 11 bases between. The CDR3 sequence is 14 residues long. The CDR3 DNA reads TGTGCCAGCAGCTTGGGGGGCGCAGGAAATGAGCAGTTCTTC. Translated, it gives CASSLGGAGNEQFF.

Worth noting for this clone: The junction departs from the called germline gene at one end, perhaps through a read error. The chain carries TRBV7-7 and TRBJ2-1; 9 bases are shared with TRBD1. The CDR3 loop spans 16 amino acids. Germline CDR1 reads SSHAT; CDR2 reads FNYEAQ (reference sequence). The CDR3 bases are TGTGCTAGCAGCTTGACCATGGGACAGGGATACAATGAGCAGTTCTTC. Translating it yields CASSLTMGQGYNEQFF.

This chain connects TRBV5-4 to TRBJ1-2, with TRBD1 matching 9 bases. The CDR3 sequence is 17 residues long. In germline, CDR1 is SGHNT, CDR2 YYREEE (reference sequence). J lost 1 base, V lost 4 bases, and 11 bases had no gene match. CDR3 DNA sequence: TGTGCCAGCAGCCTCGGACAGGGGCAAGGTTTTAACTATGGCTACACCTTC. Amino acid sequence: CASSLGQGQGFNYGYTF.

This sequence joins TRBV18 and TRBJ2-7; D possibly uses TRBD1 or TRBD2 (5 bases each). Deletions cut 2 bases from V and 3 bases from J, with 11 bases between. This CDR3 is built from 14 residues. Germline CDR1 KGHSH, CDR2 LQKENI. The CDR3 DNA reads as TGTGCCAGCTCACCAATGGGGGTGGGCTACGAGCAGTACTTC. Its translation is CASSPMGVGYEQYF.